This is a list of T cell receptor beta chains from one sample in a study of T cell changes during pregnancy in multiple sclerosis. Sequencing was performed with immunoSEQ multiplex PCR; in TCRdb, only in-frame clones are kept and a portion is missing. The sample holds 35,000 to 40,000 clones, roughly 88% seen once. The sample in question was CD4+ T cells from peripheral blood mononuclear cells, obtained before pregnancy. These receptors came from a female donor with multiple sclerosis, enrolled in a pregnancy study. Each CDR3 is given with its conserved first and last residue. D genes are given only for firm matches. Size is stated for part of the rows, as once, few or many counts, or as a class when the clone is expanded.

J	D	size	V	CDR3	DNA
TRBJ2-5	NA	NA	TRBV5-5	CASSLQGLETQYF	TGTGCCAGCAGCTTACAGGGTCTGGAGACCCAGTACTTC
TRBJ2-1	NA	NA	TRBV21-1	CASSKATGYNLTRGYNEQFF	TGTGCCAGCAGCAAAGCGACAGGGTATAACCTTACAAGGGGTTACAATGAGCAGTTCTTC
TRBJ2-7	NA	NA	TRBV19	CASNPLDRPYEQYF	TGTGCCAGTAACCCCCTTGACAGGCCCTACGAGCAGTACTTC
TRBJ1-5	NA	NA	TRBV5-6	CASSSNPGEPQHF	TGTGCCAGCAGCAGTAACCCCGGGGAGCCCCAGCATTTT
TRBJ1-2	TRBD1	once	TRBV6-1	CASSPNRDRERGYTF	TGTGCCAGCAGCCCCAATCGAGACAGGGAGAGGGGCTACACCTTC
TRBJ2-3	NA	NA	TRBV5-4	CASSLWATATDTQYF	TGTGCCAGCAGCTTGTGGGCAACCGCCACAGATACGCAGTATTTT
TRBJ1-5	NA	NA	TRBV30	CAWSVEKPNQPQHF	TGTGCCTGGAGTGTAGAAAAGCCCAATCAGCCCCAGCATTTT
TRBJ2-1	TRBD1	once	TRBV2	CASNPGQYNEQFF	TGTGCCAGCAATCCGGGACAGTACAATGAGCAGTTCTTC
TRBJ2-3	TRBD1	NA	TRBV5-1	CASSPGQERRTDTQYF	TGCGCCAGCAGCCCAGGACAGGAACGACGCACAGATACGCAGTATTTT
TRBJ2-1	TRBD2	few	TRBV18	CASSLTSALSREQFF	TGTGCCAGCTCATTGACTAGCGCCCTGTCTAGGGAGCAGTTCTTC
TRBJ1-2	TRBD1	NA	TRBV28	CASRQPGQGAPGYGYTF	TGTGCCAGCAGACAACCGGGACAGGGGGCGCCGGGCTATGGCTACACCTTC
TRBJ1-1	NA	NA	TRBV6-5	CASSYTQGNTEAFF	TGTGCCAGCAGTTACACTCAGGGGAACACTGAAGCTTTCTTT
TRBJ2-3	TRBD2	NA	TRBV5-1	CASSTATGLAGTFSTSTDTQYF	TGCGCCAGCAGCACGGCCACTGGACTAGCGGGAACATTTAGCACTAGCACAGATACGCAGTATTTT
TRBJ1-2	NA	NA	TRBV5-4	CASSSTPQGTYGYTF	TGTGCCAGCAGCTCTACACCTCAGGGGACCTATGGCTACACCTTC
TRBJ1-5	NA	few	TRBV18	CASSPPEKGNQPQHF	TGTGCCAGCTCACCACCGGAGAAGGGCAATCAGCCCCAGCATTTT
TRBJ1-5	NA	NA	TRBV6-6	CASSSPGAGNQPQHF	TGTGCCAGCAGTTCCCCAGGGGCAGGCAATCAGCCCCAGCATTTT
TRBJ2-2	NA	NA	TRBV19	CASSILLGLGYTGELFF	TGTGCCAGTAGTATCCTGCTAGGACTGGGATACACCGGGGAGCTGTTTTTT
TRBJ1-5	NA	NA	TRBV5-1	CASSLVPAGDQPQHF	TGCGCCAGCAGCTTGGTTCCGGCAGGTGATCAGCCCCAGCATTTT
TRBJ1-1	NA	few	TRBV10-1	CASSESSRVSTEAFF	TGCGCCAGCAGTGAGTCATCGAGGGTATCAACTGAAGCTTTCTTT
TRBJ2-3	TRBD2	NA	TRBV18	CASSPVTSGRTDTQYF	TGTGCCAGCTCACCGGTAACTAGCGGCCGCACAGATACGCAGTATTTT
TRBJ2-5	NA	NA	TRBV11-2	CASSLASVVFQETQYF	TGTGCCAGCAGCCTAGCGAGTGTCGTTTTCCAAGAGACCCAGTACTTC
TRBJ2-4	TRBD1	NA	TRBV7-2	CASSIRQGAWNIQYF	TGTGCCAGCAGCATCCGACAGGGGGCGTGGAACATTCAGTACTTC
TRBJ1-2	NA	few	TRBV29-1	CSVYYRTPIF	TGCAGCGTTTATTACAGGACCCCGATCTTC
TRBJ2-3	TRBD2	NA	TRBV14	CASSQGPGGTQYF	TGTGCCAGCAGCCAAGGCCCGGGAGGCACGCAGTATTTT
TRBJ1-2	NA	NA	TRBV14	CASSVNRVRNYGYTF	TGTGCCAGCAGCGTGAACAGAGTTCGTAACTATGGCTACACCTTC
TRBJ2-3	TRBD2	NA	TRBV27	CASSPQGLAGGGDTQYF	TGTGCCAGCAGTCCCCAAGGACTAGCGGGTGGGGGCGATACGCAGTATTTT
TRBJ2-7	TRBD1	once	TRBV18	CASSSGTGDYEQYF	TGTGCCAGCTCCTCCGGGACAGGGGACTACGAGCAGTACTTC
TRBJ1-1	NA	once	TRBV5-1	CASSEQGDTEAFF	TGCGCCAGCAGTGAACAGGGAGACACTGAAGCTTTCTTT
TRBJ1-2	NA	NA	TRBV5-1	CASRNTGGDRYGYTF	TGCGCCAGTAGGAATACCGGAGGGGATAGGTATGGCTACACCTTC
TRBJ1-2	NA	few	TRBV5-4	CASRLGAGGIYTF	TGTGCCAGCAGACTGGGGGCAGGTGGGATCTACACCTTC
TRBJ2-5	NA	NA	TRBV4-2	CASSQERGEKTQYF	TGTGCCAGCAGCCAAGAGCGGGGAGAAAAGACCCAGTACTTC
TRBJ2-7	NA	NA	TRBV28	CASSSSGGGEQYF	TGTGCCAGCAGTTCCTCGGGGGGCGGCGAGCAGTACTTC
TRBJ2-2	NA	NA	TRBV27	CASSSTTNTGELFF	TGTGCCAGCAGCTCCACAACGAACACCGGGGAGCTGTTTTTT
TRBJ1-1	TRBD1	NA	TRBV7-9	CASSLEDRKGAEAFF	TGTGCCAGCAGCTTAGAGGACAGGAAGGGCGCTGAAGCTTTCTTT
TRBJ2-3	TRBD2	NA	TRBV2	CASGLAGIFTQYF	TGTGCCAGCGGACTAGCGGGAATCTTTACGCAGTATTTT
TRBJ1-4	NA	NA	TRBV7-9	CASSTQVVNEKLFF	TGTGCCAGCAGCACCCAGGTAGTTAATGAAAAACTGTTTTTT
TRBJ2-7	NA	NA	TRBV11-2	CASSFVHSYEQYF	TGTGCCAGCAGCTTTGTCCACTCCTACGAGCAGTACTTC
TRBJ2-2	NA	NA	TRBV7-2	CASSLAQGPNTGELFF	TGTGCCAGCAGCTTAGCGCAGGGCCCGAACACCGGGGAGCTGTTTTTT